The 26 T cell receptor beta chains presented below share a single source sample, sequenced in a study of blood T cell repertoires in COVID-19 (TCRdb year 2020). Library generation was performed with the immunoSEQ multiplex PCR assay. As stored in TCRdb, this immuneACCESS dataset retains in-frame rearrangements with V and J assigned. A fraction of the clones does not appear; measured against another copy, unresolved V genes explain less than half of the discrepancy, and the remainder lacks a known reason. The sample records about 80,000 clones, around 80% of which are singletons. Roughly 12% of the sample belongs to the ten largest clones. Sequencing input: peripheral blood. The source is a man at least 80 years old with acute or convalescent COVID-19.

In its sample, this clone was seen once. The chain recombines TRBV7-9 with TRBJ2-2, with a weak D call TRBD2 (7 bases). The V end lost 4 bases, the J end lost 4 bases, and 16 bases lay between the germline ends. Germline V CDR1 and CDR2: SEHNR, FQNEAQ (reference sequence). CDR3 length: 16 amino acids. The CDR3 bases are TGTGCCAGCAGCTCAAGGGGGGGAGGTGGCACCGGGGAGCTGTTTTTT. Translation gives CASSSRGGGGTGELFF.

CDR3 sequence: CSVEPGQGGYGYTF. The CDR3 bases are TGCAGCGTGGAACCGGGACAGGGAGGATATGGCTACACCTTC. The gene calls are TRBV29-1 and TRBJ1-2; TRBD1 agrees at 9 bases. Per germline, CDR1 SQVTM and CDR2 ANQGSEA. CDR3 length: 14 amino acids. Trimming removed 6 bases from V and 5 bases from J; junction bases left unmatched: 10. Full variable domain (outside the CDR3, taken from reference TRBV29-1 and TRBJ1-2): SAVISQKPSRDICQRGTSLTIQCQVDSQVTMMFWYRQQPGQSLTLIATANQGSEATYESGFVIDKFPISRPNLTFSTLTVSNMSPEDSSIYLCSVEPGQGGYGYTFGSGTRLTVV.

The rearrangement joins TRBV3-1 (or the pseudogene TRBV3-2) to TRBJ2-5; 8 bases fit TRBD2. Trimming took 0 bases from V and 5 from J; bases not matched to a gene: 5. The CDR3 has 15 amino acids. Germline-derived CDR1 and CDR2 are LGHDT and YNNKEL (reference sequence). CDR3 protein: CASSQDLGGGETQYF. The DNA for the CDR3 is TGTGCCAGCAGCCAAGATCTGGGCGGGGGGGAGACCCAGTACTTC.

The sample holds one count of this clone. This rearrangement joins TRBV3-1 (or the pseudogene TRBV3-2) to TRBJ2-1; D gene unclear. The CDR3 spans 11 residues. The V end lost 1 base, the J end lost 10 bases, and 5 bases lay between the germline ends. The germline gives CDR1 LGHDT, CDR2 YNNKEL (reference sequence). The chain's CDR3 is CASSQAPEQFF. The CDR3 DNA is TGTGCCAGCAGCCAAGCCCCAGAGCAGTTCTTC.

CDR3 sequence: CASSLTSNYEQYF. For the CDR3, the DNA is TGTGCCAGCAGCTTAACCAGTAACTACGAGCAGTACTTC. The chain is built from TRBV7-9 and TRBJ2-7; D is undetermined. Per germline, CDR1 SEHNR and CDR2 FQNEAQ (reference sequence). The CDR3 is 13 amino acids. Trimming removed 2 bases at V and 3 bases at J, with 8 bases between.

The gene calls are TRBV27 and TRBJ1-2, with 7 bases aligning to TRBD1. V lost 5 bases to trimming and J lost 7 bases; unmatched junction nucleotides: 13. CDR3 size: 15 residues. The germline gives CDR1 MNHEY, CDR2 SMNVEV (reference sequence). CDR3 in DNA: TGTGCCAGCAGTAACCGACAGGGAAGAGGGTCTGGCTACACCTTC. Translation: CASSNRQGRGSGYTF.

The V gene is TRBV7-9, the J gene TRBJ1-5; 10 bases fit TRBD1. Losses at the gene ends were 5 bases for V and 6 bases for J; bases not matched to a gene: 4. This CDR3 is 14 amino acids long. Germline lookup yields CDR1 SEHNR and CDR2 FQNEAQ (reference sequence). Here the CDR3 reads CASSRQGASQPQHF. CDR3 DNA: TGTGCCAGCAGCCGACAGGGGGCGAGTCAGCCCCAGCATTTT.

This clone was counted a few times. V gene TRBV7-3 combines with J gene TRBJ2-6, with 8 bases aligning to TRBD1. The trim removed 5 bases at V and 2 bases at J, leaving 8 bases unmatched. Germline lookup yields CDR1 SGHTA and CDR2 FQGTGA. This CDR3 is 17 amino acids long. The CDR3 nucleotides are TGTGCCAGCAGCCTGCGGCAGGGGGCTACTGGGGCCAACGTCCTGACTTTC. Protein sequence: CASSLRQGATGANVLTF. Variable domain in full (rest from reference TRBV7-3 and TRBJ2-6): GAGVSQTPSNKVTEKGKYVELRCDPISGHTALYWYRQSLGQGPEFLIYFQGTGAADDSGLPNDRFFAVRPEGSVSTLKIQRTERGDSAVYLCASSLRQGATGANVLTFGAGSRLTVL.

The CDR3 region is CASSTGRVSGGYTF. The CDR3 coding sequence is TGTGCCAGCAGCACAGGCAGGGTATCAGGGGGCTACACCTTC. The rearrangement links TRBV6-5 to TRBJ1-2, with TRBD1 as a possible D gene (5 bases). V lost 6 bases to trimming and J lost 8 bases, with 19 bases between them. This CDR3 is built from 14 residues. The germline V gene has CDR1 MNHEY and CDR2 SVGAGI.

The sample holds one count of this clone. This chain uses TRBV12-3 or TRBV12-4 with TRBJ1-2; the match to TRBD1 covers 9 bases. The V gene end was trimmed by 5 bases and the J gene end by 8 bases; junction bases not matched to a gene: 6. This CDR3 has 13 residues. The CDR3 spells CASSLGTGRGYTF. CDR3 nucleotides: TGTGCCAGCAGTCTGGGGACAGGGAGAGGCTACACCTTC.

The count of this clone is one. This chain joins TRBV4-1 and TRBJ1-5; a possible D gene is TRBD1 (5 bases). The germline V gene has CDR1 MGHRA and CDR2 YSYEKL. V was pared by 1 base and J by 3 bases, with 7 bases between. This CDR3 contains 14 residues. The CDR3 loop is CASSQGRDNQPQHF. As DNA, the CDR3 is TGCGCCAGCAGCCAAGGCAGGGACAATCAGCCCCAGCATTTT.

CDR3: CASSQDGGTGGRETQYF. The DNA for the CDR3 is TGCGCCAGCAGCCAAGATGGGGGGACAGGGGGGCGTGAGACCCAGTACTTC. This chain links TRBV4-1 with TRBJ2-5; 11 bases match TRBD1. V shed 0 bases and J 5 bases; nucleotides not matched to a gene: 8. The CDR3 runs 17 residues. Germline V gene lookup returns CDR1 MGHRA and CDR2 YSYEKL.

CDR3 region: CASSPQGSSGNTIYF. The CDR3 nucleotides read TGTGCCAGCAGCCCGCAGGGGAGCTCTGGAAACACCATATATTTT. The V and J genes are TRBV7-6 and TRBJ1-3, with D maybe TRBD1 (6 bases). V dropped 5 bases and J dropped 0 bases, with 11 bases sitting between them. The length of the CDR3 is 15 residues. Per the germline V gene, CDR1 is SGHVS and CDR2 is FNYEAQ.

This chain connects TRBV6-5 to TRBJ1-4; D possibly corresponds to TRBD1 (6 bases). CDR1 is MNHEY, CDR2 SVGAGI, per germline. Trimming stripped 8 bases from V and 8 bases from J, with 21 bases between. The CDR3 is 15 residues long. DNA for the CDR3: TGTGCCAGCGGCAGTAGGACAGCCCGACGGGAAAAACTGTTTTTT. This translates into CASGSRTARREKLFF.

The rearrangement uses TRBV7-9 and TRBJ2-2; D might be TRBD1 (6 bases). Trimming took off 1 base at V and 7 bases at J, with 10 bases between the two ends. Germline V CDR1 and CDR2: SEHNR, FQNEAQ (reference sequence). The CDR3 consists of 14 residues. CDR3 nucleotides: TGTGCCAGCAGCTTAGTGGGGGCGGACGGGGAGCTGTTTTTT. Residues: CASSLVGADGELFF. Based on the CDR3 plus reference TRBV7-9 and TRBJ2-2, the full variable domain is DTGVSQNPRHKITKRGQNVTFRCDPISEHNRLYWYRQTLGQGPEFLTYFQNEAQLEKSRLLSDRFSAERPKGSFSTLEIQRTEQGDSAMYLCASSLVGADGELFFGEGSRLTVL.

This clone appeared a single time. The genes are TRBV6-5 and TRBJ1-1; D unresolved. Germline assignment: CDR1 MNHEY and CDR2 SVGAGI. CDR3 length: 14 residues. Trimming took 6 bases from V and 7 from J, leaving 18 bases between them. DNA of the CDR3: TGTGCCAGCAGAGACCGGACTACTAAGGGTGAAGCTTTCTTT. Amino acids: CASRDRTTKGEAFF.

The chain has TRBV18 and TRBJ1-1; D gene ambiguous. V was cut by 4 bases and J by 1 base, with 13 bases left in between. CDR1 is KGHSH and CDR2 is LQKENI in the germline V gene. The CDR3 runs 15 residues. CDR3 amino acids: CASSQLDSTNTEAFF. DNA of the CDR3: TGTGCCAGCTCACAGCTGGACTCCACGAACACTGAAGCTTTCTTT.

This rearrangement joins TRBV6-6 to TRBJ1-1; TRBD1 aligns across 8 bases. There are 13 residues in the CDR3. The junction had 4 bases not matched to a gene; V was cut back by 8 bases and J by 2 bases. Germline CDR1 reads MNHNY; CDR2 reads SVGAGI (reference sequence). The CDR3 DNA is TGTGCCAGCGTTGACAGGGGCAACACTGAAGCTTTCTTT. Amino acid sequence: CASVDRGNTEAFF.

The chain combines TRBV19 with TRBJ1-5; D is ambiguous. CDR1 and CDR2 from the germline V gene are LNHDA and SQIVND (reference sequence). The CDR3 length is 16 residues. V lost 0 bases, J lost 9 bases, and 18 bases lay in between. CDR3 protein: CASSIDKSAQPRPQHF. CDR3 nucleotide sequence: TGTGCCAGTAGTATAGATAAGAGTGCACAGCCTCGGCCCCAGCATTTT.

In this sample, this clone turned up a few times. V gene TRBV5-1 combines with J gene TRBJ1-5, with D uncertain. Germline CDR1 and CDR2: SGHRS and YFSETQ. V lost 0 bases, J lost 3 bases, and 10 bases lay in between. This CDR3 comprises 15 residues. The CDR3 protein is CASSLEGGFNQPQHF. The CDR3 DNA reads as TGCGCCAGCAGCTTGGAGGGAGGGTTCAATCAGCCCCAGCATTTT.

The chain employs TRBV5-4 and TRBJ2-1, with 9 nucleotides matching TRBD2. The J segment lost 6 bases and the V segment lost 1 base, leaving 2 bases of the junction unmatched. The CDR3 length is 14 residues. The germline V gene has CDR1 SGHNT and CDR2 YYREEE (reference sequence). The CDR3 region has the DNA TGTGCCAGCAGCTTGCCTAGCGGGACCAATGAGCAGTTCTTC. It translates to CASSLPSGTNEQFF.

The rearrangement joins TRBV29-1 to TRBJ2-1, with D uncertain. V shed 4 bases and J shed 0 bases, with 10 bases lying between them. This CDR3 has 14 residues. Germline lookup yields CDR1 SQVTM and CDR2 ANQGSEA. The DNA for the CDR3 is TGCAGCGTTGCCCCTTACGGCTCCTACAATGAGCAGTTCTTC. Translating it yields CSVAPYGSYNEQFF.

The V gene is TRBV13, the J gene TRBJ1-1; D is perhaps TRBD1 (5 bases). This CDR3 contains 13 residues. Germline assignment: CDR1 PRHDT and CDR2 FYEKMQ (reference sequence). V was shortened by 5 bases and J by 5 bases, with 12 bases between the two germline ends. CDR3 coding DNA: TGTGCCAGCAGCACGCGGGGGGAAACTGAAGCTTTCTTT. It translates to CASSTRGETEAFF.

The chain recombines TRBV5-8 with TRBJ2-3; the match to TRBD1 covers 10 bases. V lost 3 bases to trimming and J lost 3 bases; unmatched junction nucleotides: 4. The CDR3 extends over 15 amino acids. The germline V gene has CDR1 SGHTS and CDR2 YDEGEE. The CDR3 DNA sequence: TGTGCCAGCAGCTCACGGACAGGGGGAACAGATACGCAGTATTTT. Protein product: CASSSRTGGTDTQYF.

This chain links TRBV29-1 with TRBJ1-1; TRBD1 might be the D (5 bases). This CDR3 has 13 amino acids. Germline CDR1 is SQVTM and CDR2 is ANQGSEA. V was trimmed by 4 bases and J by 5 bases, leaving 14 bases between them. The CDR3 region has the DNA TGCAGCGTTGTAAGCAGGGTTAGAACTGAAGCTTTCTTT. Protein sequence: CSVVSRVRTEAFF.

The CDR3 DNA reads TGTGCCACCAGTGATCGACAGGGGTATGGCTACACCTTC. It yields the protein CATSDRQGYGYTF. The chain combines TRBV24-1 with TRBJ1-2, with 8 bases matching TRBD1. In germline, CDR1 is KGHDR, CDR2 SFDVKD. V dropped 3 bases and J dropped 5; count of bases not matched to a gene: 1. The CDR3 covers 13 residues.